What follows describes a single TCR beta chain. This clone has more than one count but fewer than ten. Its binding antigen is unknown. No quality values exist for individual bases; no much larger clone is one base distant. Each collaborating institution followed its own protocols to collect whole blood in K2EDTA tubes. Collaborator samples were shipped for TCRbeta analysis as frozen whole blood, isolated PBMCs, or DNA extracted from either sample type. These data belong to a study of blood T cell repertoires in COVID-19 (dated by TCRdb to 2018 to 2021). A note on the overall study: Samples from collaborators originated in the United States, Italy and Spain and spanned both the acute and convalescent phases of COVID-19. The sample metadata nearly always contained a de-identified subject ID, COVID-19 status, age in years and sex. The samples were drawn from two sources: the first 160 participants of the ongoing ImmuneRACE study, and approximately 1,300 subjects contributed by 6 global collaborators. The prospective study material was composed of cDNA or gDNA derived from T cells, B-cell-depleted T cells, or PBMCs. The repertoires were released in a freely available public database meant as a resource for research on the immune response to SARS-CoV-2. Where available, HLA class I and class II types were taken from metadata supplied by the sample provider and were not determined by assay-based typing. The dataset comprised deeply sampled blood TCRbeta repertoires from subjects exposed to, actively infected with, or recovered from COVID-19. What the work shows at the level of the full study, not this receptor alone: How much clinical and demographic metadata was included differed by source and by participant, and the metadata was provided uncurated.

TCRbeta CDR3 regions were amplified from genomic DNA by means of the immunoSEQ Assay, a bias-controlled multiplex PCR. For the original study's pipeline: The number of nucleated cells in each sample was estimated from the amplification of reference gene primers within the assay. Sequence reads were collapsed and filtered to measure the absolute abundance of every unique TCRbeta CDR3 rearrangement. For each sample, productive Simpson clonality was calculated by taking the square root of Simpson's diversity index across productive rearrangements. Held by TCRdb, this immuneACCESS table contains in-frame sequences only and omits some clones. Under half of the omission traces to an unresolved V gene where checked; the cause of the rest is unknown. V and J calls and clone size are given by that table; D and trimming were obtained from the DNA. A total of some 150,000 clones appear in this sample, 84% of them only once. The ten most abundant clones make up 35% to 50% of the sample.

V is shortened by 8 bases, J by 0 bases, and the region joining them spans 12 bases. Taken from the germline V gene, the CDR1 and CDR2 loops are SNHLY and FYNNEI. The CDR3 covers 14 residues, taking in both the cysteine and the phenylalanine. The CDR3 DNA has 42 bases and is translated from base 1. The sequence links TRBV2 to TRBJ2-3, with TRBD2 tentatively as D gene (5 bases match). The sequence derives from a human donor in a cohort sampled during active COVID-19. Sample: peripheral blood. The CDR3 has the sequence CASSKRISTDTQYF. The sequenced DNA: TGTGCCAGCTCGAAGCGGATCAGCACAGATACGCAGTATTTT.